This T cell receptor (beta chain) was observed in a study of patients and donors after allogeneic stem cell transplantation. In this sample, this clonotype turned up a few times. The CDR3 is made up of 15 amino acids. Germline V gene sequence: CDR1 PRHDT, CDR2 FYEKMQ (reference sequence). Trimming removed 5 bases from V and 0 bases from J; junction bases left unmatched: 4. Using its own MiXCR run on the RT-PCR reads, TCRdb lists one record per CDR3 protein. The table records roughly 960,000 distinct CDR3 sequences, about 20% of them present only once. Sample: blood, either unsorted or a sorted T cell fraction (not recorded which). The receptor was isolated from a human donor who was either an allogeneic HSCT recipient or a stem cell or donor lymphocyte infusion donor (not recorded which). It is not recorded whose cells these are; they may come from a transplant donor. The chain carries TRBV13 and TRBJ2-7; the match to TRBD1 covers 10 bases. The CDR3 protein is CASSQGQGTSYEQYF. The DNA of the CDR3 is TGTGCCAGCAGCCAGGGACAGGGGACCTCCTACGAGCAGTACTTC.